This T cell receptor beta chain was recovered during a study of cytomegalovirus exposure and HLA in healthy donors. Study-level background: Unique TCR beta sequences numbering approximately 120 million came from 150 million to 200 million T cells in an earlier analysis.

PCR amplification relied on 60 Vbeta primers (plus 13 Jbeta primers). The repertoire was sequenced with immunoSEQ multiplex PCR; TCRdb's copy has only in-frame clones and lacks some. The sample shows approximately 130,000 clones, around 9% of them seen only once. Per germline, CDR1 SGHTS and CDR2 YDEGEE. The CDR3 covers 18 residues. The ends were cut back, 2 bases at V and 1 base at J, with 21 bases in the middle. Whole-study findings and limits: The study carried out a later analysis of TCR beta sequences. It associated roughly 17,000 of them with specific HLA alleles at a false discovery rate of 0.05. Generally TCR sequences proved uncommon, though certain public TCRs appeared in numerous donors. Later analysis placed DRB1 highest and HLA-C lowest in TCR association rates, which differed by HLA locus.

This clone was detected a few times. The antigen is undetermined. Sequenced material: PBMCs. This receptor was taken from a woman aged 40 to 50 in good health and CMV-seropositive. V is TRBV5-8 and J is TRBJ1-1; unclear D gene. The CDR3 reads CASSFFSGSKNSNTEAFF. In nucleotides, the CDR3 is TGTGCCAGCAGCTTTTTTTCCGGGTCAAAGAATTCGAACACTGAAGCTTTCTTT.